Reported below is one TCR beta chain. These data originate in a study of blood T cell repertoires in COVID-19. Looked up from germline, CDR1 is WSHSY and CDR2 is SAAADI. Trimming took 6 bases from V and 4 from J; bases not matched to a gene: 2. The CDR3 sequence is 12 residues long. Here immunoSEQ multiplex PCR was the method, and the copy in TCRdb shows in-frame clones only, minus some. The table shows 300,000 or so clones, with about 90% occurring only once. The sample consisted of PBMCs or T cells enriched from blood (not recorded which). This clonotype was sampled from a young woman who had recovered from COVID-19. The chain recombines TRBV10-2 with TRBJ1-2, with 7 bases identical to TRBD1. This chain's CDR3 is CASRGTAYGYTF. The CDR3 region has the DNA TGCGCCAGCAGAGGGACAGCCTATGGCTACACCTTC.